The 27 T cell receptor beta chains reported below all come from one sample, sequenced in a study of molecular identifiers for immune sequencing clone quantification. Each CDR3 protein gets one entry after TCRdb re-called the PCR reads with MiXCR. The sample records 600,000 to 650,000 distinct CDR3 sequences, just under 20% being singletons. Sequencing was performed on naive CD8+ T cells from blood, with Jurkat cell RNA spiked in. Subset denoted: FACS-sorted CD8+CD4-CCR7+CD45RA+ naive T cells. These receptors were obtained from a human donor in good health. Some libraries in this study had Jurkat cell RNA spiked in.

This clonotype was counted between two and nine times. This rearrangement joins TRBV11-1 to TRBJ2-1; 7 bases match TRBD1. CDR3 length: 14 residues. Germline values: CDR1 SGHAT, CDR2 FQDESV (reference sequence). The V segment lost 2 bases and the J segment 8 bases; nucleotides outside the gene matches: 6. This chain's CDR3 is CASSLIDRAYEQFF. The CDR3 coding sequence is TGTGCCAGCAGCTTAATCGACAGGGCATATGAGCAGTTCTTC.

This clonotype was counted many times. The chain uses TRBV27 and TRBJ2-3; 12 bases are a match to TRBD2. The V segment lost 1 base and the J segment 6 bases; nucleotides outside the gene matches: 8. Germline V gene sequence: CDR1 MNHEY, CDR2 SMNVEV (reference sequence). The CDR3 sequence is 17 residues long. Here the CDR3 reads CASSLWPSGGAGDTQYF. The CDR3 DNA follows: TGTGCCAGCAGTTTATGGCCTAGCGGGGGGGCAGGCGATACGCAGTATTTT.

The V call is TRBV5-6, the J call TRBJ2-3; D perhaps matches TRBD2 (6 bases). Germline assignment: CDR1 SGHDT and CDR2 YYEEEE. This CDR3 region has 16 residues. V lost 0 bases to trimming and J lost 4 bases, with 15 bases between them. As DNA, the CDR3 is TGTGCCAGCAGCTTGGAGGGGCGGGGTGGCTCAGATACGCAGTATTTT. As protein: CASSLEGRGGSDTQYF.

On this clonotype: A much larger clone differs by one base, so this may be a read error. The chain employs TRBV6-2 or TRBV6-3 and TRBJ1-1, with a weak D call TRBD1 (5 bases). CDR3 length: 15 residues. Germline CDR1 reads MNHEY; CDR2 reads SVGEGT. Trimming removed 4 bases at V and 3 bases at J, with 15 bases between. The CDR3 spells CASSCVGTSDTEAFF. The CDR3 DNA follows: TGTGCCAGCAGTTGCGTGGGGACGTCGGACACTGAAGCTTTCTTT.

This clonotype was recorded once. Given a much more abundant clone one base away, this may be a read error. V is TRBV6-2 or TRBV6-3 and J is TRBJ1-5; the D is unclear. This CDR3 is built from 10 residues. Germline CDR1 and CDR2: MNHEY and SVGEGT. CDR3 amino acids: CASGDQLQHF. The CDR3 DNA reads TGTGCCAGCGGTGATCAGCTCCAGCATTTT.

V gene TRBV19 combines with J gene TRBJ1-5; 7 nucleotides agree with TRBD1. V trimming: 1 base; J trimming: 4 bases; junction bases outside the gene matches: 7. CDR1 is LNHDA, CDR2 SQIVND, per germline (reference sequence). CDR3 length: 16 residues. Here the CDR3 reads CASSIATRGRNQPQHF. CDR3 DNA: TGTGCCAGTAGTATAGCCACGAGGGGGCGAAATCAGCCCCAGCATTTT. Full variable domain (rest looked up from reference TRBV19 and TRBJ1-5): DGGITQSPKYLFRKEGQNVTLSCEQNLNHDAMYWYRQDPGQGLRLIYYSQIVNDFQKGDIAEGYSVSREKKESFPLTVTSAQKNPTAFYLCASSIATRGRNQPQHFGDGTRLSIL.

This chain joins TRBV14 and TRBJ1-4; no firm D call. CDR1 is SGHDN, CDR2 FVKESK, per germline. The CDR3 covers 18 residues. V was clipped by 1 base and J by 0 bases, with 15 bases between them. This CDR3 is CASSQVLTEGATNEKLFF. The CDR3 bases are TGTGCCAGCAGCCAAGTGTTGACGGAGGGAGCAACTAATGAAAAACTGTTTTTT. Full variable domain (outside the CDR3, taken from reference TRBV14 and TRBJ1-4): EAGVTQFPSHSVIEKGQTVTLRCDPISGHDNLYWYRRVMGKEIKFLLHFVKESKQDESGMPNNRFLAERTGGTYSTLKVQPAELEDSGVYFCASSQVLTEGATNEKLFFGSGTQLSVL.

Comment on this clonotype: This could be a read error, since a much larger clone is one nucleotide away. The chain combines TRBV20-1 with TRBJ2-2; D not resolved. In germline, CDR1 is DFQATT, CDR2 SNEGSKA (reference sequence). The V gene lost 0 bases and the J gene lost 4 bases, with 12 bases spanning the gap. This CDR3 comprises 15 residues. In nucleotides, the CDR3 is TGCAGTGCTAGAGATCCCACAGTCGGCACCGGGGAGCTGTTTTTT. Amino acids: CSARDPTVGTGELFF.

At least ten counts were recorded for this clonotype. This sequence joins TRBV7-9 and TRBJ2-2; D gene uncertain. The ends were cut back, 5 bases at V and 1 base at J, with 11 bases in the middle. The CDR3 is made up of 15 amino acids. Per the germline V gene, CDR1 is SEHNR and CDR2 is FQNEAQ (reference sequence). The CDR3 DNA follows: TGTGCCAGCAGCCCTGGGCTCCAGAACACCGGGGAGCTGTTTTTT. Translating gives CASSPGLQNTGELFF.

In its sample, this clonotype was seen many times. V is TRBV6-1 and J is TRBJ2-1; 7 nucleotides agree with TRBD1. J was trimmed by 2 bases and V by 7 bases; bases with no gene match: 17. The CDR3 spans 18 residues. Germline CDR1 MNHNS, CDR2 SASEGT. The CDR3 spells CASILRWSGTEPYNEQFF. Written as DNA, the CDR3 is TGTGCCAGCATACTCCGGTGGTCGGGGACAGAACCCTACAATGAGCAGTTCTTC.

This clonotype was recorded many times. The chain links TRBV5-8 to TRBJ1-5; 7 nucleotides align to TRBD1. Germline lookup yields CDR1 SGHTS and CDR2 YDEGEE. The CDR3 sequence is 14 residues long. Trimming removed 4 bases from V and 5 bases from J; junction bases left unmatched: 6. The CDR3 region is CASSLRGPDQPQHF. CDR3 DNA: TGTGCCAGCAGCCTAAGGGGGCCCGATCAGCCCCAGCATTTT.

This clonotype came up many times. This chain uses TRBV7-9 with TRBJ1-4, with a possible D match to TRBD1 (5 bases). V lost 6 bases and J lost 4, with 27 bases in between. The CDR3 consists of 19 residues. Germline V gene lookup returns CDR1 SEHNR and CDR2 FQNEAQ (reference sequence). CDR3: CASRWGRGPRVENNEKLFF. Written as DNA, the CDR3 is TGTGCCAGCAGATGGGGCCGGGGCCCCCGCGTCGAGAATAATGAAAAACTGTTTTTT.

This clonotype was recorded at least ten times. The CDR3 DNA follows: TGTGCCAGTAACTCGGACACATCTAACTATGGCTACACCTTC. Translation gives CASNSDTSNYGYTF. The chain employs TRBV19 and TRBJ1-2; weak D call: TRBD1 (5 bases). This CDR3 has 14 residues. Trimming pared 7 bases from V and 0 bases from J, leaving 12 bases between. Germline CDR1 and CDR2: LNHDA and SQIVND (reference sequence).

This clonotype was found many times. This chain links TRBV7-9 with TRBJ1-1, with D hard to call. Germline loops: CDR1 SEHNR, CDR2 FQNEAQ (reference sequence). V was trimmed by 6 bases and J by 4 bases, leaving 6 bases between them. This CDR3 comprises 11 residues. The CDR3 DNA sequence: TGTGCCAGCAGTTCCACCACTGAAGCTTTCTTT. It is translated as CASSSTTEAFF.

This clonotype was seen a few times. The DNA is left out, because the CDR3 cannot be placed on it with certainty; the CDR3 is given as TCRdb lists it. The gene calls are TRBV12-3 or TRBV12-4 and TRBJ1-1. Ends included, the CDR3 has 14 residues. The CDR3 here is CASSSSTMNTEAFF.

This clonotype was counted only a few times. The chain is built from TRBV5-6 and TRBJ2-7; weak D call: TRBD1 (5 bases). From germline, CDR1 is SGHDT and CDR2 YYEEEE. This CDR3 has 13 amino acids. Trimming cost V 4 bases and J 5 bases, with 13 bases left between them. Here the CDR3 DNA reads TGTGCCAGCAGCGGCTCACTCAGGGACGAGCAGTACTTC. Encoded protein: CASSGSLRDEQYF.

In this sample, this clonotype turned up many times. V is TRBV19 and J is TRBJ2-7; maybe TRBD2 (6 bases). CDR3 length: 15 amino acids. V was pared by 3 bases and J by 4 bases, with 16 bases between. CDR1 is LNHDA and CDR2 is SQIVND in the germline V gene (reference sequence). The CDR3 region has the DNA TGTGCCAGTAGTATCGAGGTCGGGGGTGATTACGAGCAGTACTTC. Protein product: CASSIEVGGDYEQYF.

In its sample, this clonotype was seen many times. This sequence joins TRBV19 and TRBJ1-6, with D uncertain. The CDR3 is 16 amino acids. Looked up from germline, CDR1 is LNHDA and CDR2 is SQIVND (reference sequence). Trimming removed 3 bases from V and 1 base from J, with 10 bases in between. The CDR3, as DNA: TGTGCCAGTAGTATCGGACGGGTATCCTATAATTCACCCCTCCACTTT. This sequence encodes CASSIGRVSYNSPLHF.

This sequence joins TRBV6-6 and TRBJ2-2, with TRBD1 matching 9 bases. Germline values: CDR1 MNHNY, CDR2 SVGAGI (reference sequence). There are 19 residues in the CDR3. V lost 2 bases, J lost 6 bases, and 16 bases stayed unmatched. The CDR3 loop reads CASSYTPAGTGKESGELFF. DNA of the CDR3: TGTGCCAGCAGTTACACGCCAGCCGGGACAGGGAAAGAATCCGGGGAGCTGTTTTTT.

As regards this clonotype: A much larger clone is a single base away; this may be a read error. The gene calls are TRBV7-9 and TRBJ2-7; 8 positions match TRBD1. The CDR3 is 15 residues long. Germline CDR1 and CDR2: SEHNR and FQNEAQ (reference sequence). CDR3: CASSPRDRYSYKQYF. In DNA, the CDR3 is TGTGCCAGCAGCCCCCGGGACAGGTACTCCTACAAGCAGTACTTC.

CDR3 loop: CASMPTGNTEAFF. DNA of the CDR3: TGTGCCAGCATGCCGACGGGGAACACTGAAGCTTTCTTT. The V and J genes are TRBV6-2 or TRBV6-3 and TRBJ1-1; D ambiguous. V was clipped by 7 bases and J by 1 base, with 10 bases between them. Germline assignment: CDR1 MNHEY and CDR2 SVGEGT. CDR3 length: 13 residues.

This clonotype was seen many times. The chain carries TRBV20-1 and TRBJ1-1, with TRBD1 matching over 7 bases. The CDR3 has 14 residues. Germline CDR1 DFQATT, CDR2 SNEGSKA (reference sequence). Losses at the gene ends were 5 bases for V and 5 bases for J; bases not matched to a gene: 11. CDR3 residues: CSAYPGGGDTEAFF. The CDR3 DNA follows: TGCAGTGCTTACCCCGGAGGGGGCGATACTGAAGCTTTCTTT.

This clonotype was recorded only once. Possible read error: a much larger clone is one base away. The CDR3 region has the DNA TGTGCCAGCAGATACCACCCCGGACTAGCGGGAACCTACGAGCAGTACTTC. Protein: CASRYHPGLAGTYEQYF. The chain joins TRBV6-6 to TRBJ2-7, with TRBD2 identical over 12 bases. Germline V gene sequence: CDR1 MNHNY, CDR2 SVGAGI (reference sequence). The CDR3 is 17 residues long. V lost 6 bases and J lost 2; bases outside the gene matches: 11.

This clonotype appeared many times. The V and J genes are TRBV11-3 and TRBJ1-1; no firm D call. This CDR3 has 17 amino acids. Trimming took off 2 bases at V and 0 bases at J, with 16 bases between the two ends. In germline, CDR1 is SGHNT, CDR2 YENEEA. CDR3 residues: CASSLRSTVVVNTEAFF. DNA for the CDR3: TGTGCCAGCAGCTTAAGGTCTACGGTAGTCGTGAACACTGAAGCTTTCTTT.

V and J are TRBV20-1 and TRBJ2-3, with D possibly being TRBD2 (5 bases). The germline V gene encodes CDR1 DFQATT and CDR2 SNEGSKA (reference sequence). CDR3 length: 15 amino acids. V lost 7 bases and J lost 1, with 18 bases in between. Here the CDR3 reads CSVERNDHRTDTQYF. The CDR3 DNA reads as TGCAGTGTAGAGCGGAACGATCACCGCACAGATACGCAGTATTTT.

This clonotype came up a few times. V and J are TRBV28 and TRBJ1-5, with D maybe TRBD1 (6 bases). The V end lost 7 bases, the J end lost 0 bases, and 16 bases lay between the germline ends. The CDR3 length is 16 residues. The germline CDR1 and CDR2 sequences are MDHEN and SYDVKM. The CDR3 DNA is TGTGCCAGCAAAATCCGGGACACTAATAGCAATCAGCCCCAGCATTTT. The encoded protein is CASKIRDTNSNQPQHF. Full variable domain (outside the CDR3, taken from reference TRBV28 and TRBJ1-5): DVKVTQSSRYLVKRTGEKVFLECVQDMDHENMFWYRQDPGLGLRLIYFSYDVKMKEKGDIPEGYSVSREKKERFSLILESASTNQTSMYLCASKIRDTNSNQPQHFGDGTRLSIL.

J is TRBJ2-1 and V is TRBV14, with D perhaps assigned TRBD1 or TRBD2 (5 bases each). This CDR3 is 12 amino acids long. Looked up from germline, CDR1 is SGHDN and CDR2 is FVKESK. V was clipped by 4 bases and J by 10 bases, with 11 bases between them. DNA for the CDR3: TGTGCCAGCAGCCTTATGGGGGACGAGCAGTTCTTC. Translation gives CASSLMGDEQFF.